The subject of this entry is one T cell receptor beta chain. CDR1 is LGHNA, CDR2 YNFKEQ, per germline. CDR3 length: 13 residues. V lost 4 bases and J 7 bases, leaving 13 bases between the germline ends. The sample is drawn from a study of cytomegalovirus exposure and HLA in healthy donors. The PCR employed 60 Vbeta primers together with 13 Jbeta primers. Here immunoSEQ multiplex PCR was the method, and the copy in TCRdb shows in-frame clones only, minus some. The sample shows some 120,000 clones, about 80% of them seen only once. The chain employs TRBV4-2 and TRBJ1-1, with D maybe TRBD1 (5 bases). Specimen: PBMCs. The receptor was isolated from a man under 40 in good health and CMV-seropositive. Here the CDR3 DNA reads TGTGCCAGCAGCCCCGCTGAAACAGGTGAAGCTTTCTTT. Amino acids: CASSPAETGEAFF.